One sample yielded the 6 T cell receptor beta chains listed below, sequenced in a study of blood T cell repertoires in COVID-19 (dated by TCRdb to about 2020). Libraries were constructed by the immunoSEQ multiplex PCR assay. This immuneACCESS table, as held by TCRdb, lists in-frame sequences with V and J called but not all clones. Of the missing ones, under half trace to an unresolved V gene in checked studies; the others have no known cause. The sample has 200,000 to 250,000 clones on record, around 86% of them singletons. The ten most abundant clones make up more than 8.5% of the sample. Sequencing was performed on PBMCs or T cells enriched from blood (not recorded which). The receptor source for this set is a woman between 45 and 65 years old with acute COVID-19.

In regard to this clone: The junction differs from germline at one of its ends, possibly a read error. The V gene is TRBV29-1, the J gene TRBJ2-7; TRBD1 is a possible D gene (5 bases). CDR3 length: 12 amino acids. The germline gives CDR1 SQVTM, CDR2 ANQGSEA. The CDR3 loop is CSARIGVYVQYF. CDR3 coding DNA: TGCAGCGCCAGGATAGGGGTCTACGTGCAGTACTTC.

This clone was seen once. The CDR3: CASAGTYEQYF. CDR3 nucleotide sequence: TGTGCCAGCGCGGGGACCTACGAGCAGTACTTC. The chain is built from TRBV27 and TRBJ2-7; tentative D call: TRBD2 (6 bases). V was clipped by 8 bases and J by 2 bases, with 7 bases between them. The CDR3 has 11 residues. CDR1 and CDR2 from the germline V gene are MNHEY and SMNVEV (reference sequence).

Remarks on this clone: This CDR3 is also generated by other DNA sequences in the sample. This chain uses TRBV18 with TRBJ1-1; TRBD1 matches 8 bases. V gave up 3 bases and J gave up 5 bases; unmatched junction bases: 5. Germline assignment: CDR1 KGHSH and CDR2 LQKENI. The CDR3 runs to 14 residues. CDR3 bases: TGTGCCAGCTCACCCGACAGGGGCAATACTGAAGCTTTCTTT. Translating gives CASSPDRGNTEAFF.

The J gene is TRBJ2-4, the V gene TRBV7-9; D unresolved. V lost 5 bases and J 6 bases, leaving 11 bases between the germline ends. CDR3 size: 13 residues. CDR1 and CDR2 (germline): SEHNR, FQNEAQ (reference sequence). The CDR3 here is CASSAGPSNIQYF. The CDR3 DNA reads TGTGCCAGCAGCGCCGGTCCGTCAAACATTCAGTACTTC.

The chain joins TRBV7-2 to TRBJ1-2; D uncertain. The germline V gene encodes CDR1 SGHTA and CDR2 FQGNSA. The length of the CDR3 is 12 residues. The V and J ends lost 5 bases and 6 bases respectively, with 10 bases between them. The CDR3: CASSVLGDGYTF. The CDR3, as DNA: TGTGCCAGCAGCGTCTTGGGCGATGGCTACACCTTC.

The chain links TRBV5-1 to TRBJ1-2, with D perhaps matching TRBD1 (5 bases). The germline V and J ends were trimmed by 7 bases and 3 bases, with 10 bases remaining between them. There are 12 residues in the CDR3. CDR1 is SGHRS and CDR2 is YFSETQ in the germline V gene. The CDR3 DNA reads as TGCGCCAGCTCCGCGGGACACTATGGCTACACCTTC. Protein: CASSAGHYGYTF.